This T cell receptor (beta chain) was captured by sequencing in a study of control samples from healthy donors and cancer patients. The repertoire was sequenced with immunoSEQ multiplex PCR; TCRdb's copy has only in-frame clones and lacks some. Counted here are about 140,000 clones, around 85% occurring once; the ten biggest clones make up around 9%. Trimming took off 1 base at V and 7 bases at J, with 20 bases between the two ends. The CDR3 is 16 amino acids. Germline V gene lookup returns CDR1 MDHEN and CDR2 SYDVKM. The J gene is TRBJ2-7, the V gene TRBV28, with D unresolved. This TCR was recovered from a woman aged 25-40 years in good health. Source material: blood. Here the CDR3 reads CASSLSALGQIKEQYF. CDR3 DNA sequence: TGTGCCAGCAGTTTATCGGCTTTAGGCCAGATAAAAGAGCAGTACTTC.